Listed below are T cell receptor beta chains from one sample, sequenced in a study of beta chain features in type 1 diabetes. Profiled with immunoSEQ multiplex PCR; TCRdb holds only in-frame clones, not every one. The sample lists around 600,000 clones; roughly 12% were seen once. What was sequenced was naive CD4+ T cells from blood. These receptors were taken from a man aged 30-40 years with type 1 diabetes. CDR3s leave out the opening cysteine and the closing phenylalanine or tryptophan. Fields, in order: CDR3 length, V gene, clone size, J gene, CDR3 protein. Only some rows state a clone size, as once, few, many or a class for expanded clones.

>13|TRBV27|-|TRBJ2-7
ASSLISGAVNEQY
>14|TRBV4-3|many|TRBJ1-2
ASSQGPEGPNYGYT
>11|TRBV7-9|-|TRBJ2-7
ASSLAGLNEQY
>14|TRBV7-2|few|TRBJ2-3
ASSLSSGGLTDTQY
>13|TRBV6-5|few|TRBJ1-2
ATRVSQANNYGYT
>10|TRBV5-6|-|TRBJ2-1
ASSPGVYEQF
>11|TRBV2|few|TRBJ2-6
ATSDAGRNVLT
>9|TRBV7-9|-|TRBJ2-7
ASSAAYEQY
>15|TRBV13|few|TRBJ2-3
ASSLTSGGNWADTQY
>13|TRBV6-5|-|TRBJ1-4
ASSSRATRGEKLF
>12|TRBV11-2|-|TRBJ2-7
ASSLGQGFYEQY
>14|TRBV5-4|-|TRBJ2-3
ASSLGAAQGTDTQY
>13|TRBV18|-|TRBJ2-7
ASSPSTGTFAEQY
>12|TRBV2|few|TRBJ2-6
ASSEVRGANVLT
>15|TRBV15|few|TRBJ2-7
ATSRDRWRLMPTEQY
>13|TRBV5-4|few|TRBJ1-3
ASSLETNSGNTIY
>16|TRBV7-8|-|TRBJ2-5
ASSPRTSGGAAQETQY
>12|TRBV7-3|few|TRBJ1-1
ASSSRGRNTEAF
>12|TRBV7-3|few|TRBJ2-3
ASSPGLGTDPQY
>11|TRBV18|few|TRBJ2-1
ASSRGEVNEQF
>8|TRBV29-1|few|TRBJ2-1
SVAGPEQF
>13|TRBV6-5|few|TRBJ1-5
ASSRWGHSNQPQH
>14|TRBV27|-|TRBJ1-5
ASSLSQGLGGQPQH
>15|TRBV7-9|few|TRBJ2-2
ASSDFRDRGFTGELF
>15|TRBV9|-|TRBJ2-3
ASSPRVGVGSTDTQY
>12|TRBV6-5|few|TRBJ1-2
ASSYGRRNYGYT
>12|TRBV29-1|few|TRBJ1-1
SVEGAFRGTEAF
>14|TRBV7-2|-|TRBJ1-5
ASSPPGRGAGQPQH
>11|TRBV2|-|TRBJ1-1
ASKSEEDTEAF
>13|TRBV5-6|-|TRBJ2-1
ASSSIQSSYNEQF
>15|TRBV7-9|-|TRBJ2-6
ASSSPPWREGANVLT
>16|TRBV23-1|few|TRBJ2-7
ASSQVVIGSGISYEQY
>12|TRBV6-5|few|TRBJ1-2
ASSRQDLDYGYT
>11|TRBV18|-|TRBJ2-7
ASSPPGFHEQY